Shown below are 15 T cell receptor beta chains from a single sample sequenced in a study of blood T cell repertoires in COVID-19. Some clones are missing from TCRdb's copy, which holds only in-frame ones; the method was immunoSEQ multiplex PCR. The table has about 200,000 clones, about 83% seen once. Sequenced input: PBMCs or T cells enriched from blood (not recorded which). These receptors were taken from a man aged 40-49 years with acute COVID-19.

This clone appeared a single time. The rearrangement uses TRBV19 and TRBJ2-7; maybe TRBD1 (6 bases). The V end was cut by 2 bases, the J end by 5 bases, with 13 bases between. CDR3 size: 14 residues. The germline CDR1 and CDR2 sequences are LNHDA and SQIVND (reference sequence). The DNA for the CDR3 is TGTGCCAGTAGTATAACCACAGGGCTCGACGAGCAGTACTTC. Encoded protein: CASSITTGLDEQYF.

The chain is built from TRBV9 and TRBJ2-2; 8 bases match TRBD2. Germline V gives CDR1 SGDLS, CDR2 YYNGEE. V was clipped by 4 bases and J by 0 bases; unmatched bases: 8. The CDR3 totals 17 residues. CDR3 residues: CASSIPSGGTNTGELFF. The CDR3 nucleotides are TGTGCCAGCAGCATACCCTCGGGGGGGACGAACACCGGGGAGCTGTTTTTT.

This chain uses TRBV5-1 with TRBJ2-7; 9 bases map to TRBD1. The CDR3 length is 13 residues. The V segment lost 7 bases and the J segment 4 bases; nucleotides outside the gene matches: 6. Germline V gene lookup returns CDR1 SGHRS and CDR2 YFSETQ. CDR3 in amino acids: CASSGTGTYEQYF. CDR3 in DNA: TGCGCCAGCTCCGGGACAGGGACTTACGAGCAGTACTTC.

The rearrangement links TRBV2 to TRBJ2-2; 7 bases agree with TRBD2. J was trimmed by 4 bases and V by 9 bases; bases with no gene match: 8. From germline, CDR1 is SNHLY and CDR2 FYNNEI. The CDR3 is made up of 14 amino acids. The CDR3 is CASFLAEITGELFF. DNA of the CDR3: TGTGCCAGTTTTCTAGCGGAAATCACCGGGGAGCTGTTTTTT.

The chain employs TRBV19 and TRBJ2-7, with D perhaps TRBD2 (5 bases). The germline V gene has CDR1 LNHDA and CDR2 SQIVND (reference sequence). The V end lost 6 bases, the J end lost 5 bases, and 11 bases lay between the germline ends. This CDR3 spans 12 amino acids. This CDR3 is CASSATRDEQYF. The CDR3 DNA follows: TGTGCCAGTAGCGCGACGCGGGACGAGCAGTACTTC.

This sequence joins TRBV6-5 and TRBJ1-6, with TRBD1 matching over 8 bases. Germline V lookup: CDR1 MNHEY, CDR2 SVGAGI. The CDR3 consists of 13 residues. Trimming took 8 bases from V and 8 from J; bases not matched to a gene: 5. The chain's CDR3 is CASAQGADSPLHF. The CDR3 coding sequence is TGTGCCAGCGCCCAGGGGGCGGATTCACCCCTCCACTTT.

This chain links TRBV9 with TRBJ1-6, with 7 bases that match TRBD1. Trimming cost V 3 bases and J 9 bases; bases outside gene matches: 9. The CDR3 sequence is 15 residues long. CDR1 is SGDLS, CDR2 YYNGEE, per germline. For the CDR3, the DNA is TGTGCCAGCAGCGCGACAGGGATATTAGGTTCACCCCTCCACTTT. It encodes CASSATGILGSPLHF.

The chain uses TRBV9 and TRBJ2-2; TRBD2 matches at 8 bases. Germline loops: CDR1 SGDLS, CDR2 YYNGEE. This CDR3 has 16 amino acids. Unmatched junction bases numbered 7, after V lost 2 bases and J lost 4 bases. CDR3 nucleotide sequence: TGTGCCAGCAGCGTTAGTGGGCTAGCGGGCACCGGGGAGCTGTTTTTT. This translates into CASSVSGLAGTGELFF.

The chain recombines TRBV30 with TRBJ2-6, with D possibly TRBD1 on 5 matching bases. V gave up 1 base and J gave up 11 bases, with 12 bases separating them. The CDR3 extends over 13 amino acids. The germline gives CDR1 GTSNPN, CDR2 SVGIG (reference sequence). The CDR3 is CAWSGKGIDVLTF. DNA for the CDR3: TGTGCCTGGAGTGGAAAGGGGATTGACGTCCTGACTTTC. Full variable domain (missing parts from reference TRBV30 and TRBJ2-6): SQTIHQWPATLVQPVGSPLSLECTVEGTSNPNLYWYRQAAGRGLQLLFYSVGIGQISSEVPQNLSASRPQDRQFILSSKKLLLSDSGFYLCAWSGKGIDVLTFGAGSRLTVL.

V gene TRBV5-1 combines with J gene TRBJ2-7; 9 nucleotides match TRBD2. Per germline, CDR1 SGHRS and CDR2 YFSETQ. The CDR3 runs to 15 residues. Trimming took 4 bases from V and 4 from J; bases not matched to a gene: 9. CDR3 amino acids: CASSTSSGVFYEQYF. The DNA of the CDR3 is TGCGCCAGCAGCACCTCTAGCGGGGTCTTTTACGAGCAGTACTTC.

The DNA of the CDR3 is TGTGCCAGTAGTATGGGGCCAGGGCGACATGAAAAACTGTTTTTT. Amino acid sequence: CASSMGPGRHEKLFF. The chain links TRBV19 to TRBJ1-4; tentatively, D is TRBD1 (5 bases). Trimming left V 3 bases short and J 6 bases short, with 14 bases between. CDR1 is LNHDA, CDR2 SQIVND, per germline (reference sequence). The CDR3 is made up of 15 amino acids.

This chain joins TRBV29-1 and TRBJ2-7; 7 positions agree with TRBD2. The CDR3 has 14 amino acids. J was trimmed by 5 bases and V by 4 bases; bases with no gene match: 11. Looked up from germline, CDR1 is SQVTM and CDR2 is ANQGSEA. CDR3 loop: CSVGRKRDSDEQYF. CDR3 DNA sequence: TGCAGCGTTGGCAGAAAGCGGGATTCAGACGAGCAGTACTTC.

The CDR3 sequence: CASSILGQGFMAEKLFF. CDR3 nucleotides: TGTGCCAGTAGTATCTTGGGACAGGGTTTTATGGCGGAAAAACTGTTTTTT. The chain links TRBV19 to TRBJ1-4, with 9 positions matching TRBD1. The CDR3 covers 17 residues. Trimming removed 3 bases from V and 8 bases from J; junction bases left unmatched: 13. Germline loops: CDR1 LNHDA, CDR2 SQIVND (reference sequence).

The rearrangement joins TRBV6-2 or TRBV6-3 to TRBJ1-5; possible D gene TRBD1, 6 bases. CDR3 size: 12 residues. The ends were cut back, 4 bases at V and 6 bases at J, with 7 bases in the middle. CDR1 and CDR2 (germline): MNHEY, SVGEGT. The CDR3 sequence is CASSWGRQPQHF. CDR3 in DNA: TGTGCCAGCAGTTGGGGGCGTCAGCCCCAGCATTTT.

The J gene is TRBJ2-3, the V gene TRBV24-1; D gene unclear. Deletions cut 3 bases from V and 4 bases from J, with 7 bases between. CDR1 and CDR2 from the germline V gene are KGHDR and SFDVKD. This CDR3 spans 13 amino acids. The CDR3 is CATSDQAPDTQYF. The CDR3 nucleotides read TGTGCCACCAGTGATCAAGCGCCAGATACGCAGTATTTT.